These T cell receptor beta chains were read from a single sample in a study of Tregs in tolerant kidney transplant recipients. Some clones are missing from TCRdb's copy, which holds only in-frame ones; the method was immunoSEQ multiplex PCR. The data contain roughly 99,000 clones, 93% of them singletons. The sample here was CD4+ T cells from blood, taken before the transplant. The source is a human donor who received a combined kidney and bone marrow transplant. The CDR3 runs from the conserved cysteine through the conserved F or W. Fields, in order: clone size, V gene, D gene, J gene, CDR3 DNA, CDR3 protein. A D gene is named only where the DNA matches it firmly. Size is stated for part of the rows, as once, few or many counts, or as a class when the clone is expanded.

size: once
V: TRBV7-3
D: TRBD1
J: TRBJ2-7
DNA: TGTGCCAGTGCCGAGGGGACAGGGGATTTCTACGAGCAGTACTTC
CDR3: CASAEGTGDFYEQYF

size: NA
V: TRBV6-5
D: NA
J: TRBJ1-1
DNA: TGTGCCAGCAGTGTCCGGGGGGCGCCCCCGACTGAAGCTTTCTTT
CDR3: CASSVRGAPPTEAFF

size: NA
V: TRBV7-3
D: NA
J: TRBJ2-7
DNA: TGTGCCAGCAGCCCATTCCTAGGTTCCTACGAGCAGTACTTC
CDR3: CASSPFLGSYEQYF

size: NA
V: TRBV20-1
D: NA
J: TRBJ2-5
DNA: TGCAGTGCTAGTACGGGAGAGACCCAGTACTTC
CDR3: CSASTGETQYF

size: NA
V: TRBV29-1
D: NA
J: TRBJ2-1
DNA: TGCAACGCCGCCCTAGCGTCCACCTACAATGAGCAGTTCTTC
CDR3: CNAALASTYNEQFF

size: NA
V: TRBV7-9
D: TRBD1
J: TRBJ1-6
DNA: TGTGCCAGCAGCCGACAGGGGAGTGATTCACCCCTCCACTTT
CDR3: CASSRQGSDSPLHF

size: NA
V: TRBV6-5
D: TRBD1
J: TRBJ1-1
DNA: TGTGCCAGCACCAGGGGGCTGGTGACTGAAGCTTTCTTT
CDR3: CASTRGLVTEAFF

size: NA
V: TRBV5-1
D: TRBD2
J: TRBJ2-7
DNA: TGCGCCAGCAGCTCGGGACTAGCGGATGTGTACGAGCAGTACTTC
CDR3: CASSSGLADVYEQYF

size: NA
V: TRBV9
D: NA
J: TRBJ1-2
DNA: TGTGCCAGCAGCCCGAGCGGGCTTCTGAGTGCAAACTATGGCTACACCTTC
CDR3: CASSPSGLLSANYGYTF

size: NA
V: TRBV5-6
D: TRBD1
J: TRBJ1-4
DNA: TGTGCCAGCAGCTCCGGGACAGGGGTTGAAAAACTGTTTTTT
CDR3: CASSSGTGVEKLFF

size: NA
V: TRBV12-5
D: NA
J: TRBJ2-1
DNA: TGTGCTAGTGGTTTGACTAGCACCCTAGGGGCGAATGAGCAGTTCTTC
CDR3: CASGLTSTLGANEQFF

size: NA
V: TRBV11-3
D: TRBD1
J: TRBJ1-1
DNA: TGTGCCAGCAGCTTAGTTTTGACAGGGGATTTGAACACTGAAGCTTTCTTT
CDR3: CASSLVLTGDLNTEAFF

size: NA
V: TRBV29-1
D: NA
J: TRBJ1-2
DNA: TGCAGCGTCGCCGGGGGGAGGCATGGCTACACCTTC
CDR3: CSVAGGRHGYTF

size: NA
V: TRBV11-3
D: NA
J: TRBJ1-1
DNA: TGTGCCAGCAGCTTTGGACAGTACACTGAAGCTTTCTTT
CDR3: CASSFGQYTEAFF

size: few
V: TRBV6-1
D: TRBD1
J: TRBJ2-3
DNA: TGTGCCAGCAGTAGAAACAGGGGGGATACGCAGTATTTT
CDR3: CASSRNRGDTQYF

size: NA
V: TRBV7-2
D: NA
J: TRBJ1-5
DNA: TGTGCCAGCAGCTTAGGGGCGGGGGGCAATCAGCCCCAGCATTTT
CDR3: CASSLGAGGNQPQHF

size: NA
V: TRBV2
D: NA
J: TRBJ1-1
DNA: TGTGCCAGCAGCCTATCAGGGGCAGGTGAGGCTTTCTTT
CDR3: CASSLSGAGEAFF

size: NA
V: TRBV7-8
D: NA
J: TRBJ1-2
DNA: TGTGCCAGCAGCTTAGTCCTTGAGTATGGCTACACCTTC
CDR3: CASSLVLEYGYTF

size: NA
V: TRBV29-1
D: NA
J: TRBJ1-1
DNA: TGCAGCGTTGCGAGGGGGGGCTTCGGGGACACTGAAGCTTTCTTT
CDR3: CSVARGGFGDTEAFF

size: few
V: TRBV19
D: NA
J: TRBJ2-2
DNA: TGTGCCAGTAGTATAGTGGGGGCAGGGACCGGGGAGCTGTTTTTT
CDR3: CASSIVGAGTGELFF

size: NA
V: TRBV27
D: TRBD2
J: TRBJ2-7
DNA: TGTGCCAGCAATCACCTTAGCGGGAGTACAAACGAGCAGTACTTC
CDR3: CASNHLSGSTNEQYF

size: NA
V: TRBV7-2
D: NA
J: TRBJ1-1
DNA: TGTGCCAGCAGCTTCCTGACTGAAGCTTTCTTT
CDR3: CASSFLTEAFF

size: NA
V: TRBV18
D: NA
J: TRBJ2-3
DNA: TGTGCCAGCTCACCACTCAACTACCTAACAGATACGCAGTATTTT
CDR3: CASSPLNYLTDTQYF

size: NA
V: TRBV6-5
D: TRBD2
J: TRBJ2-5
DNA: TGTGCCAGCAGCCGGGGGGAAGAGACCCAGTACTTC
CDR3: CASSRGEETQYF

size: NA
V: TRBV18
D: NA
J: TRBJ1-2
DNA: TGTGCCAGCTCACCTTGGATGAGGGAGGATGGCTACACCTTC
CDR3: CASSPWMREDGYTF

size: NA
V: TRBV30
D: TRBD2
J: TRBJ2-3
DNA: TGTGCCTGGAGTGTCCTCTCCCCGGATAGCGGGGCCCGAGGGAGGACAGATACGCAGTATTTT
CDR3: CAWSVLSPDSGARGRTDTQYF

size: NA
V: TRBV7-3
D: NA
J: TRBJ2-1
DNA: TGTGCCAGCAGCCACCCCGGGGATGAGCAGTTCTTC
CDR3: CASSHPGDEQFF

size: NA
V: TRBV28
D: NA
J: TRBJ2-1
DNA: TGTGCCAGCAGTCCTAGGACAAACTACAATGAGCAGTTCTTC
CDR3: CASSPRTNYNEQFF

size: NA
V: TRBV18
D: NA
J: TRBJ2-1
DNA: TGTGCCAGCTCACCGGACAGTACTACCTACAATGAGCAGTTCTTC
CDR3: CASSPDSTTYNEQFF

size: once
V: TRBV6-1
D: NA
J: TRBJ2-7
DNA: TGTGCCAGCAGCGAAGCCGGGAGATGGGGCTCCTACGAGCAGTACTTC
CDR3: CASSEAGRWGSYEQYF

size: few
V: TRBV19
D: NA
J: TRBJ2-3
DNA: TGTGCCAGTAGTATAGGCGGAGAGCGGACAGATACGCAGTATTTT
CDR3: CASSIGGERTDTQYF

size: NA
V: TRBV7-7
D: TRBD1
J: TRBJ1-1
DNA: TGTGCCAGCAGCGCTATCGGGACAGCGAACACTGAAGCTTTCTTT
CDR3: CASSAIGTANTEAFF

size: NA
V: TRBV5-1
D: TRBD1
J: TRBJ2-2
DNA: TGCGCCAGCACCGGTGATCAGGGGGCGGACACCGGGGAGCTGTTTTTT
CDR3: CASTGDQGADTGELFF

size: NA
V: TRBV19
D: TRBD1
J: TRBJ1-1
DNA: TGTGCCAGTAGTCGATTATCAACAGGGGGCACTGAAGCTTTCTTT
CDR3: CASSRLSTGGTEAFF

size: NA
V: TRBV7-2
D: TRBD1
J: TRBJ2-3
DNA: TGTGCCAGCAGCTTAGCGGGACAGACAGAAACGCAGTATTTT
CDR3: CASSLAGQTETQYF

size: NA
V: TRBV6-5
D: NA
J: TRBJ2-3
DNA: TGTGCCAGCGGGAGATGGGCGGGTAGCACAGATACGCAGTATTTT
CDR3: CASGRWAGSTDTQYF

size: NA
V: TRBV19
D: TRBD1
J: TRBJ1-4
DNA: TGTGCCAGTAGTATTTCCGGGACAGCACCCGAAAAACTGTTTTTT
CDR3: CASSISGTAPEKLFF

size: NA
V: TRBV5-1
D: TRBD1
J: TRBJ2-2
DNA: TGCGCCAGCAGCTTACAGGGGGCCGGGGAGCTGTTTTTT
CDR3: CASSLQGAGELFF

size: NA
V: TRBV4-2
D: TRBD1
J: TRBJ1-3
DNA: TGTGCCAGCAGCCAGCAACAGGGGGCTGGAAACACCATATATTTT
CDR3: CASSQQQGAGNTIYF

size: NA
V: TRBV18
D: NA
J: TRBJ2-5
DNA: TGTGCCAGCTCACCCGCGGAGACCCAGTACTTC
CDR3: CASSPAETQYF

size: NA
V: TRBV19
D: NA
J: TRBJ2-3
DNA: TGTGCCAGTAGTCGGGGGTGGATTACGCAGTATTTT
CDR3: CASSRGWITQYF

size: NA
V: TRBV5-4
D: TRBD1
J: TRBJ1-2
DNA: TGTGCCAGCAGCCAGAGGTCCGGGACAGGGGTGATCTATGGCTACACCTTC
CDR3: CASSQRSGTGVIYGYTF

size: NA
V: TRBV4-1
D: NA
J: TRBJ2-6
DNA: TGCGCCAGCAGCCCAGCGCGGAGGGCAGGGTGGGGGGCCAACGTCCTGACTTTC
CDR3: CASSPARRAGWGANVLTF

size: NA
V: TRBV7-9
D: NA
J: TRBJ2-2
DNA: TGTGCCAGCAGCTTAGATGGCGGAGCCACCGGGGAGCTGTTTTTT
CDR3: CASSLDGGATGELFF

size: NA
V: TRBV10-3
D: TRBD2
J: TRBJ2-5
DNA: TGTGCCACCTCCACTAGCGGGAGTGCTGAGACCCAGTACTTC
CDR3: CATSTSGSAETQYF

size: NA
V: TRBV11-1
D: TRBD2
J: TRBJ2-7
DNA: TGTGCCAGCAGCCGGGGGACTAGCGGGATCCACGAGCAGTACTTC
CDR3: CASSRGTSGIHEQYF

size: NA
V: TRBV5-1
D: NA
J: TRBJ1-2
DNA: TGCGCCAGCAGCTTGGACATCGATGGCTACACCTTC
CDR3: CASSLDIDGYTF

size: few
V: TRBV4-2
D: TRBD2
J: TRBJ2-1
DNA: TGTGCCAGCAGCCAAGATACTAGCGGTTGGAATGAGCAGTTCTTC
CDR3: CASSQDTSGWNEQFF

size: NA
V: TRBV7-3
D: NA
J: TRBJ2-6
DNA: TGTGCCAGCAGCTCATTCGGGGGTACTGGGGCCAACGTCCTGACTTTC
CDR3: CASSSFGGTGANVLTF

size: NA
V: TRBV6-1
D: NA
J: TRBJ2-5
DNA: TGTGCCAGCATCTACGGGACTCGAGAGACCCAGTACTTC
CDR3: CASIYGTRETQYF

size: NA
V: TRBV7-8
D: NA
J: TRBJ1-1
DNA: TGTGCCAGCAGCTTAGAATCCGGGAACACTGAAGCTTTCTTT
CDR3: CASSLESGNTEAFF